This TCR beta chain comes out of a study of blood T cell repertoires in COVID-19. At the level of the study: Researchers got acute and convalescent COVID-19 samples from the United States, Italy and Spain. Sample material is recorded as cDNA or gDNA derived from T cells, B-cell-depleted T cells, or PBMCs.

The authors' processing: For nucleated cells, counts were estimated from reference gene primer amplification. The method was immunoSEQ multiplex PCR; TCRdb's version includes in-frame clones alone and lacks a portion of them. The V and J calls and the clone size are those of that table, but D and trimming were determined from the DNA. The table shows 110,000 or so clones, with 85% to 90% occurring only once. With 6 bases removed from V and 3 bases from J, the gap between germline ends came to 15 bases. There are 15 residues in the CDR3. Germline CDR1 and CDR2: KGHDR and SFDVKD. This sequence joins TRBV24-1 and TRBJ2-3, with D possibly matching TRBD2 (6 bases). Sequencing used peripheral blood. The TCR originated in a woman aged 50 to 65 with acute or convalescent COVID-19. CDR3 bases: TGTGCCACCAGTTCACACTTAGCGGATACAGATACGCAGTATTTT. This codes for CATSSHLADTDTQYF.